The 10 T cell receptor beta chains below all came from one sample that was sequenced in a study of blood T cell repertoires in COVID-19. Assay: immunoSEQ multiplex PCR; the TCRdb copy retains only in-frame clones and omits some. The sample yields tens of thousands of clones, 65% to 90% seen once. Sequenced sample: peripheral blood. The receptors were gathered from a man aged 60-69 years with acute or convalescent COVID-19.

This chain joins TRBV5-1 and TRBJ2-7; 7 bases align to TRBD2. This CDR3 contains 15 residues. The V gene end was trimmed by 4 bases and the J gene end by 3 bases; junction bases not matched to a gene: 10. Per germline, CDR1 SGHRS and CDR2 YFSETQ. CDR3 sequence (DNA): TGCGCCAGCAGCCCGGCTAGCGGCGGCGACTACGAGCAGTACTTC. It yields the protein CASSPASGGDYEQYF.

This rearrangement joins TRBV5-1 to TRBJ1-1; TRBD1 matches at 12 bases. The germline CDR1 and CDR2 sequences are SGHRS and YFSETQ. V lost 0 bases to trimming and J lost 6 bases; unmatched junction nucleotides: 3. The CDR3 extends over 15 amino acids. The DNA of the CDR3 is TGCGCCAGCAGCTTGGTGGGACAGGGGGCGGCTGAAGCTTTCTTT. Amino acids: CASSLVGQGAAEAFF.

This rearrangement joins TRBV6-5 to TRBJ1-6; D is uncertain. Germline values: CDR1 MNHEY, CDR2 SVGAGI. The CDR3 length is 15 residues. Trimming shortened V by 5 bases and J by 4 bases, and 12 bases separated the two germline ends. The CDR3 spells CASSKTVPYNSPLHF. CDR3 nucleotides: TGTGCCAGCAGTAAAACAGTACCTTATAATTCACCCCTCCACTTT.

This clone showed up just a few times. Written as DNA, the CDR3 is TGTGCCAGTAGTCACAGACAGGGGCTGCGTGGAAACACCATATATTTT. This gives the protein CASSHRQGLRGNTIYF. The V gene is TRBV19, the J gene TRBJ1-3, with 8 bases lining up with TRBD1. The CDR3 has 16 residues. CDR1 LNHDA and CDR2 SQIVND come from the germline V gene (reference sequence). J lost 3 bases, V lost 5 bases, and 9 bases had no gene match.

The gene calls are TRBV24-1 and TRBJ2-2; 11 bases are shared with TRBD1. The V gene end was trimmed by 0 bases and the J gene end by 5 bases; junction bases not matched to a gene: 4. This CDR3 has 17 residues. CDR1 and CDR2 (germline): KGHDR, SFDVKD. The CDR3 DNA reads TGTGCCACCAGTGATTTGGGGCGGGACAGGGGGACCGGGGAGCTGTTTTTT. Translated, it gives CATSDLGRDRGTGELFF.

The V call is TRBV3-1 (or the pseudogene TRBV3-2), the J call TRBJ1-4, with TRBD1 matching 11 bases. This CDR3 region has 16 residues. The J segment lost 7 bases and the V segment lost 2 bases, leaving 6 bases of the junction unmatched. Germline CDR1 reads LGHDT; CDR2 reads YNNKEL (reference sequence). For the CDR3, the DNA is TGTGCCAGCAGCCAAAGGACAGGGGGCGAGGGTGAAAAACTGTTTTTT. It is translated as CASSQRTGGEGEKLFF.

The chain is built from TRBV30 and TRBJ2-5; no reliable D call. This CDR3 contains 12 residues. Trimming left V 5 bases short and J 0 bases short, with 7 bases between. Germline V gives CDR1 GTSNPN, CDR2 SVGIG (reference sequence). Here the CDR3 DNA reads TGTGCCTGGGTGGGCTACCAAGAGACCCAGTACTTC. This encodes CAWVGYQETQYF.

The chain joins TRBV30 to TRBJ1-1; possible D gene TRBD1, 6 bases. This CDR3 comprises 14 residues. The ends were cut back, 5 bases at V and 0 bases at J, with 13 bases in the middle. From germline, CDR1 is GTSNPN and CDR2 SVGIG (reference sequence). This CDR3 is CAWGLGHMNTEAFF. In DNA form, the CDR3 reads TGTGCCTGGGGGCTGGGACACATGAACACTGAAGCTTTCTTT.

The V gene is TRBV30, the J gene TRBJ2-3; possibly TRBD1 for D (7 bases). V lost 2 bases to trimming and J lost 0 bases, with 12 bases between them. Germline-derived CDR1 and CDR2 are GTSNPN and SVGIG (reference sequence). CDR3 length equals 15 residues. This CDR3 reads CAWSKQGTSTDTQYF. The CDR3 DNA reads TGTGCCTGGAGTAAACAGGGGACTAGCACAGATACGCAGTATTTT. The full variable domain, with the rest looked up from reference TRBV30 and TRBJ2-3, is SQTIHQWPATLVQPVGSPLSLECTVEGTSNPNLYWYRQAAGRGLQLLFYSVGIGQISSEVPQNLSASRPQDRQFILSSKKLLLSDSGFYLCAWSKQGTSTDTQYFGPGTRLTVL.

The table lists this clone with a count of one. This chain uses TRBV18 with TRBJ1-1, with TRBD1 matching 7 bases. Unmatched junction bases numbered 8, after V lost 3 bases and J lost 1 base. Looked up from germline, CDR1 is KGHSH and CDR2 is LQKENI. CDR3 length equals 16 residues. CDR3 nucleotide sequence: TGTGCCAGCTCACCCCGGGACAGTACGACGAACACTGAAGCTTTCTTT. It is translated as CASSPRDSTTNTEAFF.